The rows below give T cell receptor beta chains drawn from one sample of a study of vaccination and CD4 T cells after COVID-19. These TCRs' antigens remain unknown. TCRdb fed the PCR reads into MiXCR, producing one record per CDR3 protein. The sample lists about 15,000 distinct CDR3 sequences; roughly 22% were seen once. Sequencing used CD4+ T cells from blood, cultured in vitro, obtained before SARS-CoV-2 vaccination. Every receptor here comes from a human donor who received a COVID-19 vaccine. Each CDR3 is given with its conserved first and last residue. Each record gives: clone size, J gene, V gene, CDR3 length, D gene, CDR3 DNA, CDR3 protein. The D gene is left open where the match is weak. Where a row states a size, it is once, few, many or the class of an expanded clone; other rows omit it.

-,TRBJ2-2,TRBV12-3/TRBV12-4,15,-,TGTGCCAGCAGTCCCCAGCGCACGAACACCGGGGAGCTGTTTTTT,CASSPQRTNTGELFF
-,TRBJ1-6,TRBV2,17,-,TGTGCCAGCAGTTATTTTACGGCTAGCTCCTATAATTCACCCCTCCACTTT,CASSYFTASSYNSPLHF
-,TRBJ2-5,TRBV12-3/TRBV12-4,15,-,TGTGCCAGCAGGAATGACAGGGACTACCAAGAGACCCAGTACTTC,CASRNDRDYQETQYF
few,TRBJ1-1,TRBV27,15,TRBD1,TGTGCCAGCAGTCCAAGGGACAGGACGAACACTGAAGCTTTCTTT,CASSPRDRTNTEAFF
-,TRBJ1-3,TRBV7-3,13,-,TGTGCCAGCAGCTCCCCCCCGCGTCCCACCATATATTTT,CASSSPPRPTIYF
-,TRBJ2-1,TRBV20-1,16,-,TGCAGTGCTACGCGACTAGTTGGGGGCTGGGGCAATGAGCAGTTCTTC,CSATRLVGGWGNEQFF
few,TRBJ1-1,TRBV5-5,16,-,TGTGCCAGCAGCTTAGGGACGCCTCTGGGGAACACTGAAGCTTTCTTT,CASSLGTPLGNTEAFF
few,TRBJ1-5,TRBV20-1,15,-,TGCAGTGCTTCCCGGGGAGGGGAGGGCAATCAGCCCCAGCATTTT,CSASRGGEGNQPQHF
few,TRBJ2-5,TRBV24-1,15,-,TGTGCCACCAGTGATTTGCAACGGGGCTTGGAGACCCAGTACTTC,CATSDLQRGLETQYF
few,TRBJ2-7,TRBV6-1,20,TRBD1,TGTGCCAGCCATCCCCGCTCCGGGACAGGGGGCCGACTAGTCTCCTACGAGCAGTACTTC,CASHPRSGTGGRLVSYEQYF
few,TRBJ2-2,TRBV12-3/TRBV12-4,11,-,TGTGCCAGCAGTGCCGGGACAAAGCTGTTTTTT,CASSAGTKLFF
-,TRBJ1-2,TRBV5-4,13,-,TGTGCCAGCAGCTTGGCAGGGAGGGATGGCTACACCTTC,CASSLAGRDGYTF
medium-sized,TRBJ1-2,TRBV7-2,14,-,TGTGCCAGCAGCTCCCCCCAGGGTCTATATGGCTACACCTTC,CASSSPQGLYGYTF
-,TRBJ2-1,TRBV7-2,14,-,TGTGCCAGCAGCCGGCCCTCGCCCTACAATGAGCAGTTCTTC,CASSRPSPYNEQFF
-,TRBJ1-6,TRBV5-1,14,TRBD1,TGCGCCAGCAGCGAAGGACAGGTGAATTCACCCCTCCACTTT,CASSEGQVNSPLHF
-,TRBJ1-1,TRBV6-1,15,-,TGTGCCAGCAGTCGGCAGCATAACATGAACACTGAAGCTTTCTTT,CASSRQHNMNTEAFF
-,TRBJ2-7,TRBV5-6,15,TRBD2,TGTGCCAGCAGCCCATTGACTAGCCAGGTCTACGAGCAGTACTTC,CASSPLTSQVYEQYF
few,TRBJ2-3,TRBV6-2/TRBV6-3,17,TRBD2,TGTGCCAGCAGCCCCGGACTAGCGGGGGTTAGCACAGATACGCAGTATTTT,CASSPGLAGVSTDTQYF
-,TRBJ1-1,TRBV30,12,-,TGTGCCTGGAGCCAACGGAATCTCGGAGCTTTCTTT,CAWSQRNLGAFF
-,TRBJ2-5,TRBV12-3/TRBV12-4,15,-,TGTGCCAGCAGTTTATATGAGCGAGACACCGGGACCCAGTACTTC,CASSLYERDTGTQYF
medium-sized,TRBJ2-2,TRBV25-1,14,-,TGTGCCAGCAGTGTGACACCGAACACCGGGGAGCTGTTTTTT,CASSVTPNTGELFF
-,TRBJ2-1,TRBV5-1,13,-,TGCGCCAGCAGCCCGGTCATGCGAGGGCGGCAGTTCTTC,CASSPVMRGRQFF
few,TRBJ2-3,TRBV2,12,-,TGTGCCAGCAGTGAAGCAGCCGACAACAAGTATTTT,CASSEAADNKYF
few,TRBJ1-1,TRBV5-1,15,-,TGCGCCAGCAGCTTGGACCAGGGGCCGGGCACTGAAGCTTTCTTT,CASSLDQGPGTEAFF
few,TRBJ2-3,TRBV6-1,15,TRBD2,TGTGCCACCAGAGCCCTAGCGGGGACCCTTGGCACGCAGTATTTT,CATRALAGTLGTQYF
-,TRBJ1-2,TRBV7-5,17,-,-,CISVSESWGLINYGYTF
-,TRBJ1-6,TRBV7-8,16,TRBD1,TGTGCCAGCAGCCCAATCAAGGGGGCAAATAATTCACCCCTCCACTTT,CASSPIKGANNSPLHF
medium-sized,TRBJ1-6,TRBV15,17,-,TGTGCCACCAGCAGAGTCCCCGGCGGGGGAAGTTATTCACCCCTCCACTTT,CATSRVPGGGSYSPLHF
-,TRBJ1-2,TRBV9,15,TRBD1,TGTGCCAGCAGCGTAGGGGCAGGGGGCCGCTATGGCTACACCTTC,CASSVGAGGRYGYTF